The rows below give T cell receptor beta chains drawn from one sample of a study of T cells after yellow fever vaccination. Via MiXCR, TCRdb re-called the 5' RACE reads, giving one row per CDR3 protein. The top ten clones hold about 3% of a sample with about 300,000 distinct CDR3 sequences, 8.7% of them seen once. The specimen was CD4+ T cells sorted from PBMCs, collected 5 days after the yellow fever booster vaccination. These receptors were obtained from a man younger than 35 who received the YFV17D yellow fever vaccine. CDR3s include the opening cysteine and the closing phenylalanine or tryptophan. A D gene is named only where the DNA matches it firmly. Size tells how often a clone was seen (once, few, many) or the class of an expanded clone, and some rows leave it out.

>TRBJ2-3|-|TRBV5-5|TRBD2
CASSSDRAGVSGWTDTQYF
TGTGCCAGCAGCTCCGATCGAGCGGGGGTAAGCGGGTGGACAGATACGCAGTATTTT
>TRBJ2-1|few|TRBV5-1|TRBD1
CASSFWTGGPNEQFF
TGCGCCAGCAGCTTCTGGACAGGGGGGCCCAATGAGCAGTTCTTC
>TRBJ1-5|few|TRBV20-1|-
CSAARNQPQHF
TGCAGTGCTGCCCGGAATCAGCCCCAGCATTTT
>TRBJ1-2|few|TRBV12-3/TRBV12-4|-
CASSSGGRIYGYTF
TGTGCCAGCAGTTCGGGAGGGCGTATTTATGGCTACACCTTC
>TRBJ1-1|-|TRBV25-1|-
CASSETGGSGTEAFF
TGTGCCAGCAGTGAAACGGGGGGGAGCGGCACTGAAGCTTTCTTT
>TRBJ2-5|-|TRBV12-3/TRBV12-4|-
CATQSKGLPGTQYF
TGTGCCACGCAGTCCAAGGGGCTCCCAGGGACCCAGTACTTC
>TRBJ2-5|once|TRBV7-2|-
CASSLAGIENQYF
TGTGCCAGCAGCTTAGCGGGTATTGAGAACCAGTACTTC
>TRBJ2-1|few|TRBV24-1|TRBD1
CATSAGTGEVNEQFF
TGTGCCACCAGCGCCGGGACAGGGGAGGTTAATGAGCAGTTCTTC
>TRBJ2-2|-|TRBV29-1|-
CSVERGAQGITGELFF
TGCAGCGTTGAACGGGGGGCCCAGGGGATCACCGGGGAGCTGTTTTTT
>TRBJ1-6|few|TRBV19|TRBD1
CASRGDRDNSPLHF
TGTGCCAGTAGGGGGGACAGGGATAATTCACCCCTCCACTTT
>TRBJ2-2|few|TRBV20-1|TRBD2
CSARDPTSGSTGELFF
TGCAGTGCTAGAGATCCGACTAGCGGGAGCACCGGGGAGCTGTTTTTT
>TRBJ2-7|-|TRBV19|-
CASSTTVYFSYEQYF
TGTGCCAGTAGTACTACAGTCTACTTCTCCTACGAGCAGTACTTC
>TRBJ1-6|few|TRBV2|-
CASCGDSPLHF
TGTGCCAGCTGCGGAGATTCACCCCTCCACTTT
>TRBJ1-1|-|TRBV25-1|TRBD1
CASTTGDWEAFF
TGTGCCAGCACGACAGGGGATTGGGAAGCTTTCTTT
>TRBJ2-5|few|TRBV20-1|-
CSALRGQETQYF
TGCAGTGCCCTCCGGGGTCAAGAGACCCAGTACTTC
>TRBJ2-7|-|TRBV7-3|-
CASSLSRGTGEQYF
TGTGCCAGCAGCTTGTCGCGGGGTACGGGCGAGCAGTACTTC
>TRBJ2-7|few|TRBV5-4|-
CASSLESYEQYF
TGTGCCAGCAGCTTAGAGTCCTACGAGCAGTACTTC
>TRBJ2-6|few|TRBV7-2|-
CASTSHGGANVLTF
TGTGCCAGCACTTCTCATGGTGGGGCCAACGTCCTGACTTTC
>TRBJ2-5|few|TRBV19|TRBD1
CASSGTGLALTQYF
TGTGCCAGTAGTGGGACAGGGTTGGCGTTGACCCAGTACTTC
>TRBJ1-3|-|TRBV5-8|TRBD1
CASSFRTGEAIYF
TGTGCCAGCAGCTTCCGGACAGGGGAGGCCATATATTTT
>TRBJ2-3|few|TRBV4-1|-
CASSRVPSSTDTQYF
TGCGCCAGCAGCAGGGTTCCCTCTAGCACAGATACGCAGTATTTT
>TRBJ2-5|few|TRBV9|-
CASSPSSPSAKETQYF
TGTGCCAGCAGCCCCTCTAGTCCTAGCGCTAAAGAGACCCAGTACTTC
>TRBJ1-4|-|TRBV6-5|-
CASSYGTAEKLFF
TGTGCCAGCAGTTACGGGACGGCAGAAAAACTGTTTTTT
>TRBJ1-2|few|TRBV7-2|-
CASSLPGTGLRGYTF
TGTGCCAGCAGCCTACCCGGTACAGGGTTACGTGGCTACACCTTC
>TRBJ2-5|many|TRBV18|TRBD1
CASSQNRGETQYF
TGTGCCAGCTCCCAGAACAGGGGAGAGACCCAGTACTTC
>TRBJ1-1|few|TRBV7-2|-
CASSFQAMNTEAFF
TGTGCCAGCAGCTTTCAGGCCATGAACACTGAAGCTTTCTTT
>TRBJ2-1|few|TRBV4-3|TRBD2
CASSQDPSGESFF
TGCGCCAGCAGCCAAGATCCTAGCGGTGAATCCTTCTTC
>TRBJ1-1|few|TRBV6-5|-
CASSYWGGTEAFF
TGTGCCAGCAGTTACTGGGGGGGCACTGAAGCTTTCTTT
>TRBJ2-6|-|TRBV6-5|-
CASIQQGTNVLTF
TGTGCCAGCATCCAACAGGGTACCAACGTCCTGACTTTC
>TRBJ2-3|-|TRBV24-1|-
CATSDEGASDTQYF
TGTGCCACCAGTGATGAAGGGGCTTCAGATACGCAGTATTTT
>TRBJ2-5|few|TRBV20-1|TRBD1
CSASPGGVGETQYF
TGCAGTGCTAGCCCAGGGGGCGTTGGAGAGACCCAGTACTTC
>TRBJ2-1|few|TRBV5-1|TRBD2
CASSPRAGGNNEQFF
TGCGCCAGCAGCCCCCGCGCGGGGGGAAACAATGAGCAGTTCTTC
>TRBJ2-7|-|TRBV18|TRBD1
CASEGATGSGLHAYEQYF
TGTGCCAGCGAAGGGGCGACAGGGAGCGGACTCCACGCCTACGAGCAGTACTTC
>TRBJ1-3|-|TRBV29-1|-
CSASWAGNTIYF
TGCAGCGCCTCCTGGGCCGGAAACACCATATATTTT
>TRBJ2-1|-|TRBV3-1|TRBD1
CASRSGTDEQFF
TGTGCCAGCAGGTCCGGGACAGATGAGCAGTTCTTC
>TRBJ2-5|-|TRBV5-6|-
CASSLVGVETQYF
TGTGCCAGCAGCTTGGTCGGGGTGGAGACCCAGTACTTC
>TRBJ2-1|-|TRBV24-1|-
CATSDFRNEQFF
TGTGCCACCAGTGATTTCCGGAATGAGCAGTTCTTC
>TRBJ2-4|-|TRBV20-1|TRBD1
CSARETGTKNIQYF
TGCAGTGCTAGAGAGACAGGGACCAAAAACATTCAGTACTTC
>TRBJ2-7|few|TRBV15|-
CATSRGDLHEQYF
TGTGCCACCAGCCGCGGGGATCTCCACGAGCAGTACTTC
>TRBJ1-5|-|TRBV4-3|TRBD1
CASSQETGALGNQPQHF
TGCGCCAGCAGCCAAGAGACAGGGGCCCTGGGCAATCAGCCCCAGCATTTT
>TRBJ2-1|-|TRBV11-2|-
CASSPLGLPNEQFF
TGTGCCAGCAGCCCCCTCGGGCTACCCAATGAGCAGTTCTTC
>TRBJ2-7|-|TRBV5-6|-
CASSGSQVRDHAQYF
TGTGCCAGCAGCGGTTCACAGGTCCGAGACCACGCGCAGTACTTC
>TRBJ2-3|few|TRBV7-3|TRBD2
CASSPKQGTSVTDTQYF
TGTGCCAGCAGCCCAAAGCAGGGGACTAGCGTAACAGATACGCAGTATTTT
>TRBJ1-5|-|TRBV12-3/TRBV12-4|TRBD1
CASSFWTGSQPQHF
TGTGCCAGCAGTTTTTGGACAGGGAGTCAGCCCCAGCATTTT